This TCR beta chain derives from a study of cytomegalovirus exposure and HLA in healthy donors. Findings and limits, study-wide: The listing of 150 to 200 TCR beta chains classed them as cytomegalovirus-associated. It was likely that a cluster of highly shared sequence variants was a sequencing artifact. Later analysis indicated greater clonal expansion among HLA-associated TCR beta chains than among equally common other chains.

Donors in the study were healthy people who gave bone marrow. A multiplex PCR was run with 60 Vbeta primers and 13 Jbeta primers. Repertoires were generated with immunoSEQ multiplex PCR, while TCRdb's copy carries only in-frame clones and drops some. The listing contains 34,000 or so clones. On this clone itself: Its antigen is still unknown.

From germline, CDR1 is LGHNA and CDR2 YSLEER. CDR3 size: 14 residues. With 0 bases removed from V and 5 bases from J, the gap between germline ends came to 9 bases. Sample: PBMCs. The TCR was taken from a female donor in good health and CMV-seronegative. V gene TRBV4-3 combines with J gene TRBJ2-3; perhaps TRBD2 as D (6 bases). DNA for the CDR3: TGCGCCAGCAGCCAAGATGGGCGGGGAGATACGCAGTATTTT. As protein: CASSQDGRGDTQYF.